This entry concerns a single T cell receptor beta chain. This clone has a single count. No cognate antigen has been identified for it. No much larger clone is present one base from it, and per-base qualities are unavailable. The data belong to a study of cytomegalovirus exposure and HLA in healthy donors (dated by TCRdb to the late 2010s). Describing the broader study: According to an earlier analysis of several hundred of the donors, roughly 180 million T cells yielded 117 million unique TCR beta sequences and about 300 Gb of sequence data. A later genetic analysis used genome-wide SNP genotypes for about three fifths of the roughly 700 donors, treating that subset as a discovery cohort. To predict cytomegalovirus infection status, the study combined high-throughput TCR immunosequencing, statistical association of individual TCRs with disease status, and machine learning. Besides the first cohort of around 670 subjects, a separate validation cohort made up of about 120 different subjects was used. The study used immunosequencing to profile the T cell repertoires of under 700 subjects and linked those repertoires to cytomegalovirus serostatus. In a later analysis, previously published TCR beta repertoires from fewer than 750 donors were re-analyzed and high-resolution HLA genotyping was added so that TCR occurrence patterns could be studied. Roughly 310 gigabases of sequencing data and approximately 80 million unique TCR sequences were included in an early release covering about 700 HLA-typed donors. Among the approximately 430 genotyped donors, approximately 81% belonged to the genetic ancestry cluster associated with self-reported Caucasian donors. The study aimed to test whether signatures of past pathogen exposure could be identified by cataloging public T cell receptors. Donor age, sex, ethnicity and CMV serostatus were collected together with the repertoire data. In the later analysis, no new phenotypic data were used to find candidate immune exposures; instead, reliance was placed on TCR beta sequences and their occurrence across donors. An earlier analysis of approximately 640 of the donors applied high-throughput TCR beta sequencing to assess whether each TCR beta V gene segment acted as functional or pseudogenic. Roughly 5 DR-DQ haplotypes were handled as single units for association and clustering, since linkage in the cohort was strong. Every repertoire in the discovery cohort had been generated on one and the same sequencing platform. HLA typing included class I and class II loci at four-digit resolution. The number of donors typed differed by locus, with about 629-630 for A, B, C, DRB1 and DQB1, 522 for DQA1, approximately 570 for DPA1, and around 450 for DPB1. On average, around 240,000 unique TCR beta nucleotide sequences were sequenced per donor among 398 genotyped donors of the cohort, with roughly 18% of those sequences being non-productive. Findings and caveats that apply to the study as a whole: According to a later genetic analysis, donors in an Asian-associated ancestry cluster had fewer N-insertions in productive TCRs than the approximately 700-donor mean. According to a later analysis, parvovirus B19, influenza, CMV and Epstein-Barr virus appeared linked to several top co-occurrence clusters. A group of highly shared sequence variants was considered likely to be a technical artifact of the sequencing pipeline. In the study, some 180 TCR beta chains were listed as associated with cytomegalovirus. The authors suggested that the approach could potentially be extended to other disease states and immunological phenotypes. In a later analysis, most CMV-associated TCR beta chains were found to appear HLA-restricted, with HLA associations seemingly driven largely by CMV exposure. In a later analysis, around 17,000 TCR beta sequences were associated with specific HLA alleles at a false discovery rate of 0.05. The only immune exposure information available for the cohort was CMV serostatus. Because some donors lacked HLA typing at each locus, the association tests relied only on the typed subset. Cytomegalovirus status was reported to be diagnosed by the classifier with high specificity and sensitivity in both the original and validation cohorts. In vitro tests confirmed that a few of the cytomegalovirus-associated TCR beta chains recognize cytomegalovirus antigens. The earlier analysis of about 600 of the donors excluded approximately 17 rarely observed V segments, including chromosome 9 orphons, because counts were too low. The presence/absence analyses assumed that sequencing depth was roughly uniform across donors, and that assumption may not be true. The cohort was sequenced for TCR beta chains only, and without alpha or paired-chain data the features that could be detected were limited. In a later analysis, the rate of TCR association differed among HLA loci, with DRB1 alleles having the most associated TCRs and HLA-C alleles having the fewest. Correlated functional status among segregating V segments might be attributable to linkage disequilibrium, but an unknown experimental factor could not be ruled out. A later genetic analysis associated a missense DCLRE1C variant with V-gene and J-gene trimming of TCR beta chains, and an independent cohort replicated the association. In an earlier analysis of around 500 of the donors, most TCR beta V segments appeared in productive rearrangements about 87% or about 30% of the time, broadly matching IMGT annotations. Most TCR sequences were observed very rarely across donors, whereas some public TCRs were present in many individuals. A further reported finding was that TCR beta sequences accurately predicted the HLA-A and HLA-B alleles for most subjects in the first cohort. In a later analysis, HLA-associated TCR beta chains were found to be more clonally expanded and to have lower generation probabilities than equally common non-associated chains. When HLA alleles, especially DR and DQ, strongly co-occurred, attributing TCR associations to individual alleles was difficult.

In total, 500 to 700 healthy bone marrow donors made up the cohort. Cohort members were all nominally healthy when sampled, although unrecorded immune exposures were likely present. The donor was CMV seropositive and belonged to the group of 250 to 300 seropositive cohort members. A peripheral blood sample was provided by each donor, and peripheral blood mononuclear cells were used for TCR beta sequencing. The Qiagen DNeasy Blood Extraction Kit was used to extract genomic DNA from the blood cell samples. The method was the immunoSEQ multiplex PCR assay. The multiplex PCR relied on a mix of 60 forward primers for TCR Vbeta segments and 13 reverse primers for TCR Jbeta segments. The CDR3 region of rearranged TCR beta genes was amplified from genomic DNA with a multiplex PCR assay. Amplified TCR beta libraries were sequenced as 87-base-pair reads on the Illumina HiSeq System. Per the authors' processing: A later analysis counted tens of millions of unique TCR beta chains across the 700 or so repertoires, and 10 million to 12 million of these chains were shared by at least two donors. To remove PCR and sequencing errors, raw reads were error-corrected and collapsed into unique sequences using a nearest-neighbor algorithm that merged closely related sequences. V, D and J gene segments were assigned by aligning CDR3 sequences to IMGT reference sequences. For a sequence to be retained, at least a six-nucleotide match to both a V gene segment and a J gene segment was required. Rearrangements were classified as productive when the CDR3 lacked stop codons and remained in frame with V and J, and all other rearrangements were classified as non-productive. Following IMGT convention, CDR3 was defined as the stretch from the second conserved V-encoded cysteine up to the conserved J-encoded phenylalanine. Sequences without an unambiguous match to a single V gene segment were excluded from the earlier analysis of several hundred of the donors. An earlier analysis of some 610 of the donors called V segments functional above 56.7% productive rearrangements and segregating when the between-donor standard deviation exceeded 5%. To diagnose cytomegalovirus status from the catalog of TCR beta chain sequences, a statistical classification framework was built. V and J gene assignment, in a later analysis, came from comparing TCR nucleotide sequences with IMGT/GENE-DB human TR gene sequences. In a later analysis, CDR3 sequences and most-parsimonious VDJ recombination scenarios were assigned using the TCRdist pipeline. In a later analysis, each TCR beta chain was defined by its CDR3 amino acid sequence together with its V-gene family, and reads without a unique V-gene family were excluded. To address suspected cross-contamination and a sequencing artifact, a later analysis removed roughly 580 highly shared, low-generation-probability nucleotide sequences. For each public chain, a later analysis derived a clonal expansion index from normalized ranks of inferred template counts within each repertoire. A later analysis computed generation probabilities with a VDJ recombination model fitted to out-of-frame rearrangements, and checked the results against IGoR. A later analysis scored TCR-TCR, TCR-HLA and TCR-CMV co-occurrence with hypergeometric tests, applying a repertoire-size bias correction to TCR pairs. False discovery rates were estimated in a later analysis by permuting HLA or CMV assignments 20 times. In a later analysis, co-occurring TCRs were grouped using DBSCAN, with TCRdist sequence similarity added in when clustering inside HLA-allele-positive subsets. Repertoires with fewer than 30,000 or more than 120,000 public chains, plus five repertoires with anomalous nucleotide sharing, were excluded from co-occurrence clustering. TCRdb stores this immuneACCESS table with in-frame sequences only. Part of the clones is absent; in the studies checked, under half of the shortfall reflects unresolved V genes, and no reason is known for the rest. For V, J and clone size, that table is used; D and trimming come from the DNA. In this sample the table shows fewer than 85,000 clones, 70% to 85% of which occur a single time. In total, the top ten clones hold more than 8.5% of the sample.

The receptor was derived from a man between 40 and 49 years old in good health and CMV-seropositive. The sample comprised PBMCs.

The CDR3 protein sequence reads: CASSGLVGPTDTQYF. The nucleotides are TGTGCCAGTAGTGGCCTAGTGGGGCCCACAGATACGCAGTATTTT. The chain uses TRBV19 and TRBJ2-3; TRBD1 is perhaps the D gene, given 5 matching bases. The CDR3, cysteine through phenylalanine, is 15 amino acids long. The CDR3 DNA has 45 bases and is translated from base 1. The germline V gene (reference sequence) yields LNHDA for CDR1 and SQIVND for CDR2. Trimming takes 5 bases from V and 2 bases from J, and the germline ends sit 14 bases apart.